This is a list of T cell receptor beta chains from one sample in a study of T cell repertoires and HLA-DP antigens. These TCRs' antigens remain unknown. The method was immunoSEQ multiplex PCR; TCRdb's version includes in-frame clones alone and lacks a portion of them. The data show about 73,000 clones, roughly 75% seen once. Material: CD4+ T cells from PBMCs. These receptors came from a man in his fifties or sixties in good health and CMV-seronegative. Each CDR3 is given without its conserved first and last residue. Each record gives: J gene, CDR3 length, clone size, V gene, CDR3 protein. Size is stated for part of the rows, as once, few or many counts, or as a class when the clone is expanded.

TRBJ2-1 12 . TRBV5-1 ASSLVSGPNEQF
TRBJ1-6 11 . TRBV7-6 ASSLGSNSPLH
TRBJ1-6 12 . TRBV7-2 ASSRTGYNSPLH
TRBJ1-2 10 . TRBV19 VSGRVGYGYT
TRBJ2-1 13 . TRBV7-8 ASSTQLAGLNEQF
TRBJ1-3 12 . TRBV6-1 ASSERISGNTIY
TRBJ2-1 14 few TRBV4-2 ASSQAGRDPYNEQF
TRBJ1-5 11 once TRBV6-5 ASSYSSGQPQH
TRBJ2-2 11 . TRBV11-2 ASSLEAAGELF
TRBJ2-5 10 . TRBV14 ASSQKQETQY
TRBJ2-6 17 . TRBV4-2 ASSPNHVRVSSGANVLT
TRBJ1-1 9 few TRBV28 ASTVNTEAF
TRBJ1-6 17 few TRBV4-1 ASSRAPGQDSEGNSPLH
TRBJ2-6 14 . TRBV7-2 ASSLKLLIGANVLT
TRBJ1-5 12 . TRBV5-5 ASSPAGGNQPQH
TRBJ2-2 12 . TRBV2 ASSVREYTGELF
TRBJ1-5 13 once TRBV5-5 ASSLDGRGNQPQH
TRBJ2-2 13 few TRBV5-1 ASSSLGGNTGELF
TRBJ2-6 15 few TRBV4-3 ASSQDQGAQGANVLT
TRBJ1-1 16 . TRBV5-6 ASSLVAWTGKASNEAF
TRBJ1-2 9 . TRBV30 AWRRTYGYT
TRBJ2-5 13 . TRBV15 ATSRDPQPQETQY
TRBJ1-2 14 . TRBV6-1 ASSVPGTGGRSGYT
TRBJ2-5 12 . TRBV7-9 ASSLTLGSETQY
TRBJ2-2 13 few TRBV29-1 SVRAGAANTGELF
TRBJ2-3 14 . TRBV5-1 ASSLKASGVSDTQY
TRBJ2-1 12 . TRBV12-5 ASGLDSLYNEQF
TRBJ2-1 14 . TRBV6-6 ASSYSAALSYNEQF
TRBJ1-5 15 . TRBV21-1 ASLKEQGADRGQPQH
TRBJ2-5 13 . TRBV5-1 ASSPEPGGQETQY
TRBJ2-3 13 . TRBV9 ASSVGQGITDTQY
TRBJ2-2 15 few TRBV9 ASSAPPWAGDTGELF
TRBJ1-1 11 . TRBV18 ASSRGLNTEAF
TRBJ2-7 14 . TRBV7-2 ASSLDRLAGSYEQY
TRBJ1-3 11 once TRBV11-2 ASNLKGVGTIY
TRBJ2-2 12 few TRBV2 ASKAQGSTGELF
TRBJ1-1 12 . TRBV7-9 ASSSQGVSTEAF
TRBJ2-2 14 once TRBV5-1 ASSPGLAENTGELF
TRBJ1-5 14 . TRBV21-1 ASRNRGPASNQPQH
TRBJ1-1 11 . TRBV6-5 ASSYSWRQGAF
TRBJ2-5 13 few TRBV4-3 ASSPRRGGWETQY
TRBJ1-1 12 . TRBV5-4 ASSPQTANTEAF
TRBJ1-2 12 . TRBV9 ASSVEGQGSGYT
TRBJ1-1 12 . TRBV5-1 ASSLAPSNTEAF
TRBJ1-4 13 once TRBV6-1 ASNPQGSASEKLF
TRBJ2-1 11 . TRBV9 ASSVGAPNEQF
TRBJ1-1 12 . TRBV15 ATSKKTVNTEAF
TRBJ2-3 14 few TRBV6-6 ASTAIEGEGTDTQY
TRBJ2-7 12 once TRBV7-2 ASSLVRVSYEQY
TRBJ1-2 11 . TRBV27 ASSLRAGYGYT
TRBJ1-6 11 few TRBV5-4 ASSRDGSSPLH
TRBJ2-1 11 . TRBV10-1 ASSPSGASEQF
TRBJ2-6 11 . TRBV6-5 ASGSSGANVLT
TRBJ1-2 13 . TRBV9 ASSEGTGGNYGYT
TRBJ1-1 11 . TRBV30 AWSVNRNTEAF
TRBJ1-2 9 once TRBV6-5 ASRQVGGYT
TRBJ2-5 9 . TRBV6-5 ASSLDRDSY
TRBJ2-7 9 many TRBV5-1 ASGVDFAQY
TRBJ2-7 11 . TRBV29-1 SVHLGRGTEQY
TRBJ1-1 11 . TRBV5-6 ASSFDWGTEAF